The sequence of this TCR beta chain was determined in a study of long-term antiretroviral therapy in people with HIV. This was the immunoSEQ v3.0 assay at survey level. In sequencing, roughly 35,000-55,000 T-cell genomes per sample were targeted. Libraries were prepared by immunoSEQ multiplex PCR; TCRdb keeps only in-frame clonotypes and omits some of them. This table has 23,000 or so clones, 60% to 85% appearing once. The CDR3 extends over 15 amino acids. Germline CDR1 and CDR2: PRHDT and FYEKMQ (reference sequence). V shed 2 bases, J shed 6 bases, and the junction held 8 bases outside the gene matches. With regard to this clone: What it recognizes is unknown.

Study-wide results and caveats: Every time point showed a repertoire led by clones expanded before ART. Transplant-donor-level diversity was not reached after ART, though diversity increased.

The chain links TRBV13 to TRBJ2-7; TRBD1 matches 9 bases. The sequences come from unsorted PBMCs, collected 2.1 years after starting antiretroviral therapy. The sequence came from a man aged 30 to 39 with HIV. CDR3 region: CASSLITGGASEQYF. In DNA, the CDR3 is TGTGCCAGCAGCTTAATTACAGGGGGCGCATCCGAGCAGTACTTC.